These 6 T cell receptor beta chains share one sample of origin, sequenced in a study of identical twins (TCRdb year 2016). The receptor library was made with 5' RACE. These reads were obtained on an Illumina HiSeq 2000. Through fastp at Q25 and MiXCR, TCRdb rebuilt clones from the public reads, retaining in-frame beta chains. Each CDR3 protein gets just one entry, which takes the most common genes and DNA from the rows behind it. This sample holds 1.5 million to 2 million distinct CDR3 sequences; more than 30% were observed only once. The ten most abundant clones make up roughly 0.3% of the sample. What was sequenced was cord blood. These receptors were collected from a newborn girl in good health.

The V gene is TRBV24-1, the J gene TRBJ2-5; D not resolved. This CDR3 contains 14 residues. V was shortened by 5 bases and J by 5 bases, with 14 bases between the two germline ends. Per the germline V gene, CDR1 is KGHDR and CDR2 is SFDVKD. The CDR3 DNA is TGTGCCACCAGTGTTCCAAGGGCGCCGGAGACCCAGTACTTC. This gives the protein CATSVPRAPETQYF.

This chain connects TRBV28 to TRBJ2-1; 8 bases map to TRBD2. V trimming: 9 bases; J trimming: 0 bases; junction bases outside the gene matches: 7. Per the germline V gene, CDR1 is MDHEN and CDR2 is SYDVKM. The CDR3 runs 15 residues. The CDR3 protein is CASLGGLVSYNEQFF. The CDR3 coding sequence is TGTGCCAGTCTGGGGGGACTAGTCTCCTACAATGAGCAGTTCTTC.

This clonotype was detected only once. The V gene is TRBV2, the J gene TRBJ2-5, with 11 bases identical to TRBD2. The CDR3 is 16 amino acids. The junction had 13 bases not matched to a gene; V was cut back by 2 bases and J by 11 bases. Germline loops: CDR1 SNHLY, CDR2 FYNNEI. CDR3 residues: CASSERVAGGLDEQYF. CDR3 DNA sequence: TGTGCCAGCAGTGAAAGGGTAGCGGGAGGGTTGGATGAGCAGTACTTC.

CDR3 loop: CASSLTSGGAADTQYF. The CDR3 bases are TGTGCCAGCAGTCTGACTAGCGGGGGGGCCGCAGATACGCAGTATTTT. The rearrangement joins TRBV6-1 to TRBJ2-3; 14 nucleotides agree with TRBD2. This CDR3 is built from 16 residues. V was pared by 5 bases and J by 4 bases, with 5 bases of the junction left unmatched. Germline V gene lookup returns CDR1 MNHNS and CDR2 SASEGT.

The CDR3 is CASSEFRGEAFF. The CDR3 DNA sequence: TGTGCCAGCAGTGAATTCCGGGGTGAAGCTTTCTTT. The rearrangement links TRBV25-1 to TRBJ1-1; no clear D gene. The CDR3 is 12 amino acids. The V end lost 1 base, the J end lost 7 bases, and 7 bases lay between the germline ends. CDR1 and CDR2 (germline): MGHDK, SYGVNS.

The sample holds a few counts of this clonotype. Compared with germline, one end of the junction differs, possibly owing to a read error. This rearrangement joins TRBV11-2 to TRBJ2-6; 9 bases are a match to TRBD2. CDR1 is SGHAT and CDR2 is FQNNGV in the germline V gene. The CDR3 is 18 residues long. The DNA of the CDR3 is TGTTCCAGCAGCTTTTCTAGCGGGACCCTCTCTGGGGCCAACGTCCTGACTTTC. It translates to CSSSFSSGTLSGANVLTF. The full variable domain, its missing parts supplied by reference TRBV11-2 and TRBJ2-6, is EAGVAQSPRYKIIEKRQSVAFWCNPISGHATLYWYQQILGQGPKLLIQFQNNGVVDDSQLPKDRFSAERLKGVDSTLKIQPAKLEDSAVYLCSSSFSSGTLSGANVLTFGAGSRLTVL.